A selection of T cell receptor beta chains follows, all from one sample in a study of blood T cell repertoires in COVID-19. Sequencing was performed with immunoSEQ multiplex PCR; in TCRdb, only in-frame clones are kept and a portion is missing. This sample carries approximately 250,000 clones, roughly 84% of them seen once, and the ten largest clones take more than 1.5%. Sequenced sample: peripheral blood. The receptors derive from a woman aged 40 to 50 who had recovered from COVID-19. The CDR3 runs from the conserved cysteine through the conserved F or W. A row's size may be missing; if present it is once, few, many or a size class.

v_call,clone_size,j_call,cdr3_aa
TRBV2,-,TRBJ1-2,CASSEALKGYSYYGYTF
TRBV21-1,-,TRBJ2-1,CASSLMCGEKVEQFF
TRBV10-3,-,TRBJ2-7,CAISHKASGGPNYEQYF
TRBV10-3,-,TRBJ2-7,CAISDPYGTGKLPYEQYF
TRBV4-2,-,TRBJ2-2,CASSQEGRGANTGELFF
TRBV29-1,-,TRBJ2-1,CSVAGQGINEQFF
TRBV28,once,TRBJ2-1,CASTLGGGASSYNEQFF
TRBV5-1,-,TRBJ2-1,CASSLLAGGNEQFF
TRBV5-1,-,TRBJ2-7,CASSNGQAQVYEQYF
TRBV24-1,-,TRBJ2-7,CATSDFAGYEQYF
TRBV11-2,-,TRBJ2-3,CASSPSRGDTQYF
TRBV24-1,-,TRBJ2-7,CATSTDRDHEQYF
TRBV29-1,-,TRBJ2-7,CSVEGQTYEQYF
TRBV5-8,once,TRBJ2-1,CASLFYNEQFF